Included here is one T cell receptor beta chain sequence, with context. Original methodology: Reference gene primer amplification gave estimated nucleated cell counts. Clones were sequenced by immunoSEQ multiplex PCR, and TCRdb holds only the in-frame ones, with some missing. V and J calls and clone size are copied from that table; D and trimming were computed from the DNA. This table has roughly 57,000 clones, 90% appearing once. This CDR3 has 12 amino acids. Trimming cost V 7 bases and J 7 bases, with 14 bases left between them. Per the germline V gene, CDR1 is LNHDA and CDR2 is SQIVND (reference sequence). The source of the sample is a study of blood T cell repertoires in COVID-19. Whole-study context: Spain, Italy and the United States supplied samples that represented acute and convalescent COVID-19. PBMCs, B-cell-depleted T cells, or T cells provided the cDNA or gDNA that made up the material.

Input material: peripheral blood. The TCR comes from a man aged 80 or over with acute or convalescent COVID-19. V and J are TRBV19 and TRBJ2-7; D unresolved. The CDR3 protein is CASTSRSREQYF. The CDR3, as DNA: TGTGCCAGTACCTCCCGGAGCCGGGAGCAGTACTTC.